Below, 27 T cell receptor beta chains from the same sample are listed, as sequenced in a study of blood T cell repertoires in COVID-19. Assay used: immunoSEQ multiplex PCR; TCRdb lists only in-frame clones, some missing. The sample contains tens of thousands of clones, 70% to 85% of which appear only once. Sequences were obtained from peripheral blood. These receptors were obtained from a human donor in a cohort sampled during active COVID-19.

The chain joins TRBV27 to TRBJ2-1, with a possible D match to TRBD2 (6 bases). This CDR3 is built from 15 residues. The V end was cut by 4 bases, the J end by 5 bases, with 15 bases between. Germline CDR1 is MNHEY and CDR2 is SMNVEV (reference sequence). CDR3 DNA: TGTGCCAGCAGTTCGGGACTCACTCCTAACAATGAGCAGTTCTTC. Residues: CASSSGLTPNNEQFF.

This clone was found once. CDR3 amino acids: CASSGSANTGELFF. The CDR3 nucleotides read TGTGCCAGCAGTGGCAGCGCGAACACCGGGGAGCTGTTTTTT. The chain couples TRBV6-4 to TRBJ2-2; D remains ambiguous. Trimming cost V 4 bases and J 0 bases, with 6 bases left between them. Germline V lookup: CDR1 MRHNA, CDR2 SNTAGT. The CDR3 consists of 14 residues.

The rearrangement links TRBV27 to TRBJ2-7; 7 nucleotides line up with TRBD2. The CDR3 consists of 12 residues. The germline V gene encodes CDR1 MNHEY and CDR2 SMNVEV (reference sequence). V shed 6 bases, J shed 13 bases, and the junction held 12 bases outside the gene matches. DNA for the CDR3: TGTGCCAGCAGCTCTCCAGCGGGGCCCAACTACTTC. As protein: CASSSPAGPNYF.

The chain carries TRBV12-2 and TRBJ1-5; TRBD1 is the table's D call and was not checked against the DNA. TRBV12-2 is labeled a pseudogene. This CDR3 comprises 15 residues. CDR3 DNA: TGTGCAAGTCGCTTAGGCGACAGGGGAGGTCAGCCCCAGCATTTT. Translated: CASRLGDRGGQPQHF.

The DNA for the CDR3 is TGTGCCAGCAGTGAATGGACTAGCGGTCGTCGGGAGCAGTTCTTC. Translating gives CASSEWTSGRREQFF. The chain combines TRBV25-1 with TRBJ2-1, with 10 positions matching TRBD2. J lost 10 bases, V lost 1 base, and 7 bases had no gene match. The CDR3 runs 15 residues. The germline V gene encodes CDR1 MGHDK and CDR2 SYGVNS.

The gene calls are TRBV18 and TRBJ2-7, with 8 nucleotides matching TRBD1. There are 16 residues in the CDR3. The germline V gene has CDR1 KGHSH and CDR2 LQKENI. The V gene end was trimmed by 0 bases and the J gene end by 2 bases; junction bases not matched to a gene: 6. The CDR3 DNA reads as TGTGCCAGCTCACCACCGATTGGGACAGGAGCCTACGAGCAGTACTTC. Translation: CASSPPIGTGAYEQYF.

In DNA, the CDR3 is TGTGCCAGCAGCCAAGCAGCGGGAGGGTCCGGTGAGCAGTTCTTC. Protein product: CASSQAAGGSGEQFF. V usage is TRBV7-6 and J usage is TRBJ2-1; TRBD2 aligns across 10 bases. Germline V gene sequence: CDR1 SGHVS, CDR2 FNYEAQ. With 5 bases clipped from V and 9 bases from J, the junction kept 10 bases outside the gene matches. This CDR3 contains 15 residues.

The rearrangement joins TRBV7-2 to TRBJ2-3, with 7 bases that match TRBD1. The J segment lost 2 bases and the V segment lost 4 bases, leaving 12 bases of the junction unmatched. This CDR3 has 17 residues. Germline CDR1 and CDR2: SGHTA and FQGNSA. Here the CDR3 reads CASSSHHKGTATDTQYF. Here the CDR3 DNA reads TGTGCCAGCAGCTCCCACCACAAAGGGACAGCCACAGATACGCAGTATTTT.

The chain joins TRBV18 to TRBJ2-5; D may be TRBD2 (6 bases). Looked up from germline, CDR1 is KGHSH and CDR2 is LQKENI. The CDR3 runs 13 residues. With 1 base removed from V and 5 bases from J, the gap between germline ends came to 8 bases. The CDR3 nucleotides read TGTGCCAGCTCACCACGACTAGGCGAGACCCAGTACTTC. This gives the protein CASSPRLGETQYF.

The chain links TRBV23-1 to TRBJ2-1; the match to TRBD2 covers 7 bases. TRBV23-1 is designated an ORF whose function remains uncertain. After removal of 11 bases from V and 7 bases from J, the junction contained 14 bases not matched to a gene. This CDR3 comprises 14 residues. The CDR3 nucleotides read TGCGCCGGGCCCTCGGCGGGAGATGGGAATGAGCAGTTCTTC. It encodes CAGPSAGDGNEQFF.

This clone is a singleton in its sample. As DNA, the CDR3 is TGTGCTAGTGGTGTCGGACAGTCGAACACCGGGGAGCTGTTTTTT. This encodes CASGVGQSNTGELFF. The V call is TRBV12-5, the J call TRBJ2-2; tentatively, D is TRBD1 (6 bases). The CDR3 runs to 15 residues. In germline, CDR1 is LGHNT, CDR2 FRNRAP. Trimming took off 5 bases at V and 0 bases at J, with 10 bases between the two ends.

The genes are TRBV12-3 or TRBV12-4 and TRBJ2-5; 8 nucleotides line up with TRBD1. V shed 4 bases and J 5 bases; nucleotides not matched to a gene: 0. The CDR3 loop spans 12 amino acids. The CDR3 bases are TGTGCCAGCAGTTCAGGGGGCGAGACCCAGTACTTC. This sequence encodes CASSSGGETQYF.

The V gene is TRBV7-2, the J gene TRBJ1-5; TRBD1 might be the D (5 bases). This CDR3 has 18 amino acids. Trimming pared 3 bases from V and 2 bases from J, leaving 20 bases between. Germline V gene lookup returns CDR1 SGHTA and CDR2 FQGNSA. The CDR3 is CASSFLGPGGEGNQPQHF. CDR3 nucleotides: TGTGCCAGCAGCTTTTTGGGCCCGGGGGGGGAAGGCAATCAGCCCCAGCATTTT. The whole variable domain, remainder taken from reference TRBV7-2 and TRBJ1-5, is GAGVSQSPSNKVTEKGKDVELRCDPISGHTALYWYRQSLGQGLEFLIYFQGNSAPDKSGLPSDRFSAERTGGSVSTLTIQRTQQEDSAVYLCASSFLGPGGEGNQPQHFGDGTRLSIL.

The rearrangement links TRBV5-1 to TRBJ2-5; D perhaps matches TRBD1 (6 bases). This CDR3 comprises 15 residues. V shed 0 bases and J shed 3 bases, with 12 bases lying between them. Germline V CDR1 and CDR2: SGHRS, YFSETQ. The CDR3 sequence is CASSLAQGSEETQYF. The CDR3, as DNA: TGCGCCAGCAGCTTGGCCCAGGGGTCTGAAGAGACCCAGTACTTC. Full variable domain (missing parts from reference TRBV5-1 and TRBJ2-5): KAGVTQTPRYLIKTRGQQVTLSCSPISGHRSVSWYQQTPGQGLQFLFEYFSETQRNKGNFPGRFSGRQFSNSRSEMNVSTLELGDSALYLCASSLAQGSEETQYFGPGTRLLVL.

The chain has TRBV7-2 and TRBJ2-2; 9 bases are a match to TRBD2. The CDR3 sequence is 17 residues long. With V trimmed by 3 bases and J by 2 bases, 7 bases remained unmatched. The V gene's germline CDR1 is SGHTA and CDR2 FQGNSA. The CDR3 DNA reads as TGTGCCAGCAGCTTGTGGCCTAGCGGGGTCAACACCGGGGAGCTGTTTTTT. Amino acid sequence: CASSLWPSGVNTGELFF.

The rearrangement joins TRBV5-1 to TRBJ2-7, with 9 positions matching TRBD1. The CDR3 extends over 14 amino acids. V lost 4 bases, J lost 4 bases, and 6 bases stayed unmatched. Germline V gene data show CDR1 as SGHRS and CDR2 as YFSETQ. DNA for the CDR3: TGCGCCAGCAGCGCAGGGACAGGGTCTTACGAGCAGTACTTC. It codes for CASSAGTGSYEQYF.

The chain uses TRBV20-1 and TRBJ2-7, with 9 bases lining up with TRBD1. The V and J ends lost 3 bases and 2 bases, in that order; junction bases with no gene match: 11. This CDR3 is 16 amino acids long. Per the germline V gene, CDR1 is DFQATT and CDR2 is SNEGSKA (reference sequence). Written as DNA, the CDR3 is TGCAGTGCTAGTGGCGGAGGGACAGGGAGGACCTACGAGCAGTACTTC. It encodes CSASGGGTGRTYEQYF.

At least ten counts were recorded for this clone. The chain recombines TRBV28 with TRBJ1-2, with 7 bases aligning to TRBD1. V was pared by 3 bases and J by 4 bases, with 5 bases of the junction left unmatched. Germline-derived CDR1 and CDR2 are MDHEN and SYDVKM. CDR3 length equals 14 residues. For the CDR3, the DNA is TGTGCCAGCAGTTTGCCCTGGGACAGCTATGGCTACACCTTC. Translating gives CASSLPWDSYGYTF.

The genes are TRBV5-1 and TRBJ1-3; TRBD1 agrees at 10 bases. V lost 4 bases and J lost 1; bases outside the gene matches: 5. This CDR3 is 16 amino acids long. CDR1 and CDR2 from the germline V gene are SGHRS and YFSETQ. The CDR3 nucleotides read TGCGCCAGCAGCAACGGACAGGGGGGATCTGGAAACACCATATATTTT. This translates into CASSNGQGGSGNTIYF.

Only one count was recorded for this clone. CDR3 protein: CASSLGRNTEAFF. CDR3 sequence (DNA): TGTGCCAGCAGCCTTGGCCGGAACACTGAAGCTTTCTTT. The J gene is TRBJ1-1, the V gene TRBV11-1, with unresolved D. CDR1 and CDR2 (germline): SGHAT, FQDESV (reference sequence). CDR3 length: 13 amino acids. Trimming removed 5 bases from V and 1 base from J, with 8 bases in between.

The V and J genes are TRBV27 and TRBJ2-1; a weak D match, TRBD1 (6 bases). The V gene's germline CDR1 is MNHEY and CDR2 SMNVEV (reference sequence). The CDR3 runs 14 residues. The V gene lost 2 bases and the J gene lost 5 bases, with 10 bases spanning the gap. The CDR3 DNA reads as TGTGCCAGCAGTTTAGGGGGCGCGGACAATGAGCAGTTCTTC. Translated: CASSLGGADNEQFF.

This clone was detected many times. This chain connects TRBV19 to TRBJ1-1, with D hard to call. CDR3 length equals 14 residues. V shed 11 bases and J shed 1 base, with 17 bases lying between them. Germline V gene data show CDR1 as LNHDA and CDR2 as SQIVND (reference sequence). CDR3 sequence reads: CASEGFIGNTEAFF. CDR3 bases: TGTGCCTCCGAGGGTTTCATCGGGAACACTGAAGCTTTCTTT.

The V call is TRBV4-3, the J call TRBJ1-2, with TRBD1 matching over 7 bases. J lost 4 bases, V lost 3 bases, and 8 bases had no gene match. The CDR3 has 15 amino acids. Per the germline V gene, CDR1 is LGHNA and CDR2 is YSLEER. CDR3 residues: CASSQERGQGYGYTF. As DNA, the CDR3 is TGCGCCAGCAGCCAGGAGAGGGGGCAGGGCTATGGCTACACCTTC.

The CDR3 reads CASIQIENTEAFF. The DNA for the CDR3 is TGTGCCAGTATCCAAATAGAGAACACTGAAGCTTTCTTT. The chain is built from TRBV19 and TRBJ1-1; D unclear. Trimming removed 7 bases at V and 1 base at J, with 10 bases between. The CDR3 is 13 residues long. The germline V gene encodes CDR1 LNHDA and CDR2 SQIVND (reference sequence). The variable domain in full, with the rest retrieved from reference TRBV19 and TRBJ1-1, is DGGITQSPKYLFRKEGQNVTLSCEQNLNHDAMYWYRQDPGQGLRLIYYSQIVNDFQKGDIAEGYSVSREKKESFPLTVTSAQKNPTAFYLCASIQIENTEAFFGQGTRLTVV.

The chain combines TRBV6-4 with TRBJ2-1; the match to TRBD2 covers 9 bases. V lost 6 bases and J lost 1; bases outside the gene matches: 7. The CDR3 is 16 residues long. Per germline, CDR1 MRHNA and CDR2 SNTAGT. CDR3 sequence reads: CASRDSSGRSYNEQFF. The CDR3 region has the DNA TGTGCCAGCAGAGACAGTAGCGGGAGATCCTACAATGAGCAGTTCTTC.

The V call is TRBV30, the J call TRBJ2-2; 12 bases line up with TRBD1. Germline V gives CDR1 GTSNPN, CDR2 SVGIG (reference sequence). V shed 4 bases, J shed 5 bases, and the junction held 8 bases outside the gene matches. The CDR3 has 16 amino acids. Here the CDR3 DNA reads TGTGCCTGGACCGGGACAGGGGGCGCTTTGACCGGGGAGCTGTTTTTT. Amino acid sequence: CAWTGTGGALTGELFF.

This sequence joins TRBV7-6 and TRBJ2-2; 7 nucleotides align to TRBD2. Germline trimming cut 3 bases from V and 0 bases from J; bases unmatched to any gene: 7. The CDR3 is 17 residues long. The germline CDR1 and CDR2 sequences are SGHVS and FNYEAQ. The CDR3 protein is CASSFQKRGTNTGELFF. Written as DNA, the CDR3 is TGTGCCAGCAGCTTTCAGAAGCGGGGAACGAACACCGGGGAGCTGTTTTTT.